One and the same sample provided the 22 T cell receptor beta chains below, sequenced in a study of T cells in Graves' hyperthyroidism and ophthalmopathy. It was RNA transcripts that yielded the amplified TCR beta CDR3 regions. An initial round of RT-PCR targeting the TCR CDR3 relied on the HTBI primer set. From the multiplex PCR reads, TCRdb called clonotypes with MiXCR, one entry per CDR3 protein. The sample records roughly 100,000 distinct CDR3 sequences, over 45% being singletons. The specimen sequenced was blood. The receptors derive from a man aged 40-50 years with Graves' hyperthyroidism.

This chain joins TRBV9 and TRBJ2-7, with TRBD1 matching over 8 bases. From germline, CDR1 is SGDLS and CDR2 YYNGEE. Trimming at V came to 2 bases and at J to 9 bases, leaving 4 bases not matched to a gene. The CDR3 is made up of 12 amino acids. The CDR3 DNA reads as TGTGCCAGCAGCGTTACAGGGGGTGGGCAGTACTTC. Protein sequence: CASSVTGGGQYF.

For this clonotype: A much larger clone differs by one base, so this may be a read error. The chain combines TRBV7-3 with TRBJ1-1; 7 bases align to TRBD1. This CDR3 is 18 amino acids long. In germline, CDR1 is SGHTA, CDR2 FQGTGA. DNA of the CDR3: TGTGCCAGCAGCTTCTGGTGGCAGGGGGAGAACTTGAACACTGAAGCTTGCTTT. Its protein is CASSFWWQGENLNTEACF. Variable domain in full (rest from reference TRBV7-3 and TRBJ1-1): GAGVSQTPSNKVTEKGKYVELRCDPISGHTALYWYRQSLGQGPEFLIYFQGTGAADDSGLPNDRFFAVRPEGSVSTLKIQRTERGDSAVYLCASSFWWQGENLNTEACFGQGTRLTVV.

This clonotype was seen once. For the CDR3, the DNA is TGCAGCTTAGGGTTCCTAGCAAACTATGGCTACACCTTC. This gives the protein CSLGFLANYGYTF. The chain couples TRBV29-1 to TRBJ1-2, with D hard to call. Deletions cut 8 bases from V and 2 bases from J, with 15 bases between. Germline V gene lookup returns CDR1 SQVTM and CDR2 ANQGSEA. This CDR3 has 13 residues.

V gene TRBV20-1 combines with J gene TRBJ1-3; TRBD1 matches at 7 bases. Per germline, CDR1 DFQATT and CDR2 SNEGSKA (reference sequence). The CDR3 has 12 amino acids. The J segment lost 7 bases and the V segment lost 2 bases, leaving 2 bases of the junction unmatched. The CDR3 region is CSARTGANTIYF. For the CDR3, the DNA is TGCAGTGCTAGAACAGGGGCGAACACCATATATTTT.

The chain combines TRBV18 with TRBJ2-7; no reliable D call. Per the germline V gene, CDR1 is KGHSH and CDR2 is LQKENI. The CDR3 has 13 amino acids. The V end was cut by 3 bases, the J end by 4 bases, with 10 bases between. The CDR3 spells CASSPGPQYEQYF. Here the CDR3 DNA reads TGTGCCAGCTCACCGGGTCCCCAATACGAGCAGTACTTC. The whole variable domain, filled in from reference TRBV18 and TRBJ2-7, reads NAGVMQNPRHLVRRRGQEARLRCSPMKGHSHVYWYRQLPEEGLKFMVYLQKENIIDESGMPKERFSAEFPKEGPSILRIQQVVRGDSAAYFCASSPGPQYEQYFGPGTRLTVT.

V and J are TRBV7-9 and TRBJ2-7; no clear D. V was cut by 2 bases and J by 5 bases, with 7 bases left in between. Germline V lookup: CDR1 SEHNR, CDR2 FQNEAQ (reference sequence). This CDR3 is 12 amino acids long. The CDR3 bases are TGTGCCAGCAGCTTAATCGGCCACGAGCAGTACTTC. Encoded protein: CASSLIGHEQYF.

Worth noting for this clonotype: A read error may explain this, as a much larger clone is one base away. V is TRBV20-1 and J is TRBJ1-1; D gene ambiguous. CDR3 length equals 14 residues. Germline V CDR1 and CDR2: DFQATT, SNEGSKA (reference sequence). With 2 bases removed from V and 6 bases from J, the gap between germline ends came to 16 bases. CDR3 residues: CSARTADRAAEAFF. The CDR3 nucleotides are TGCAGTGCTAGAACCGCGGACCGGGCCGCTGAAGCTTTCTTT.

In its sample, this clonotype was seen many times. The rearrangement links TRBV7-6 to TRBJ2-7; 7 positions agree with TRBD1. Germline CDR1 SGHVS, CDR2 FNYEAQ. After removal of 2 bases from V and 3 bases from J, the junction contained 10 bases not matched to a gene. The CDR3 sequence is 16 residues long. CDR3 region: CASSLRGQGVVYEQYF. The CDR3 DNA follows: TGTGCCAGCAGCTTAAGGGGGCAGGGGGTGGTCTACGAGCAGTACTTC. The whole variable domain, remainder taken from reference TRBV7-6 and TRBJ2-7, is GAGVSQSPRYKVTKRGQDVALRCDPISGHVSLYWYRQALGQGPEFLTYFNYEAQQDKSGLPNDRFSAERPEGSISTLTIQRTEQRDSAMYRCASSLRGQGVVYEQYFGPGTRLTVT.

As concerns this clonotype: A junction boundary mismatches the germline segment, possibly from a read error. The chain couples TRBV15 to TRBJ1-5; D is undetermined. CDR3 length: 14 amino acids. Germline V lookup: CDR1 LNHNV, CDR2 YYDKDF (reference sequence). CDR3 sequence (DNA): TGTGTCACCAACGGGGTTGGGGGCAATCAGCCCCAGCATTTT. The encoded protein is CVTNGVGGNQPQHF. Variable domain in full (rest from reference TRBV15 and TRBJ1-5): DAMVIQNPRYQVTQFGKPVTLSCSQTLNHNVMYWYQQKSSQAPKLLFHYYDKDFNNEADTPDNFQSRRPNTSFCFLDIRSPGLGDTAMYLCVTNGVGGNQPQHFGDGTRLSIL.

The rearrangement links TRBV30 to TRBJ2-3, with 8 bases fitting TRBD2. Germline CDR1 and CDR2: GTSNPN and SVGIG (reference sequence). The trim removed 3 bases at V and 6 bases at J, leaving 8 bases unmatched. This CDR3 spans 14 amino acids. The CDR3 DNA follows: TGTGCCTGGAGGCCGGGACTAGTTCGGGATACGCAGTATTTT. Amino acid sequence: CAWRPGLVRDTQYF. The whole variable domain, filled in from reference TRBV30 and TRBJ2-3, reads SQTIHQWPATLVQPVGSPLSLECTVEGTSNPNLYWYRQAAGRGLQLLFYSVGIGQISSEVPQNLSASRPQDRQFILSSKKLLLSDSGFYLCAWRPGLVRDTQYFGPGTRLTVL.

In this sample, this clonotype turned up many times. The chain employs TRBV5-1 and TRBJ1-4; D gene ambiguous. The CDR3 covers 13 residues. V was shortened by 5 bases and J by 6 bases, with 11 bases between the two germline ends. Germline V gene sequence: CDR1 SGHRS, CDR2 YFSETQ. CDR3 coding DNA: TGCGCCAGCAGAAGGTCAGGCGATGAAAAACTGTTTTTT. Protein: CASRRSGDEKLFF.

The sample holds many counts of this clonotype. V usage is TRBV5-1 and J usage is TRBJ2-1; no reliable D call. In germline, CDR1 is SGHRS, CDR2 YFSETQ. V gave up 2 bases and J gave up 0 bases, with 9 bases separating them. The CDR3 sequence is 15 residues long. CDR3 in DNA: TGCGCCAGCAGCTTTGATCCTAGCTCCTACAATGAGCAGTTCTTC. This translates into CASSFDPSSYNEQFF.

V and J are TRBV19 and TRBJ1-5; D is undetermined. Germline-derived CDR1 and CDR2 are LNHDA and SQIVND (reference sequence). V shed 10 bases and J shed 2 bases, with 18 bases lying between them. This CDR3 comprises 15 residues. The CDR3 is CANRPSRGGNQPQHF. The CDR3, as DNA: TGTGCCAATCGTCCTTCTCGGGGAGGCAATCAGCCCCAGCATTTT.

V and J are TRBV2 and TRBJ2-3; D unresolved. The V end was cut by 9 bases, the J end by 6 bases, with 16 bases between. Germline-derived CDR1 and CDR2 are SNHLY and FYNNEI. The CDR3 spans 13 residues. The CDR3 region is CASRHGETDTQYF. DNA for the CDR3: TGTGCCAGTCGACACGGTGAGACTGATACGCAGTATTTT.

Many counts were recorded for this clonotype. CDR3: CASATPAYSGYTF. DNA for the CDR3: TGTGCCAGCGCGACCCCGGCCTACTCTGGCTACACCTTC. The chain uses TRBV2 and TRBJ1-2; no definite D call. CDR3 length equals 13 residues. V dropped 8 bases and J dropped 7 bases, with 17 bases sitting between them. From germline, CDR1 is SNHLY and CDR2 FYNNEI.

About this clonotype: Germline and junction disagree at one end, which may indicate a read error. J is TRBJ2-6 and V is TRBV6-4; D is possibly TRBD1 (6 bases). CDR1 is MRHNA and CDR2 is SNTAGT in the germline V gene. This CDR3 comprises 10 residues. CDR3 region: CASSSVHRAF. CDR3 bases: TGTGCCAGCAGCTCCGTCCACAGGGCTTTC.

This clonotype was observed many times. The CDR3 protein is CSLAGGSTYNEQFF. In DNA form, the CDR3 reads TGCAGTCTAGCGGGAGGGAGCACCTACAATGAGCAGTTCTTC. V and J are TRBV20-1 and TRBJ2-1, with 12 bases lining up with TRBD2. V lost 8 bases, J lost 2 bases, and 4 bases stayed unmatched. The CDR3 length is 14 residues. Germline lookup yields CDR1 DFQATT and CDR2 SNEGSKA (reference sequence).

This clonotype was found many times. The gene calls are TRBV6-2 or TRBV6-3 and TRBJ1-1; weak D call: TRBD1 (6 bases). The CDR3 runs 14 residues. The V end lost 6 bases, the J end lost 5 bases, and 16 bases lay between the germline ends. CDR1 MNHEY and CDR2 SVGEGT come from the germline V gene. The CDR3 reads CASRYRELRTEAFF. The CDR3 nucleotides are TGTGCCAGCAGATACAGGGAACTCCGAACTGAAGCTTTCTTT.

The V gene is TRBV7-2, the J gene TRBJ1-2, with D maybe TRBD1 (6 bases). The CDR3 sequence is 12 residues long. Looked up from germline, CDR1 is SGHTA and CDR2 is FQGNSA. V was clipped by 6 bases and J by 4 bases, with 9 bases between them. The CDR3 region is CASRRTAYGYTF. The CDR3 bases are TGTGCCAGCAGACGGACAGCCTATGGCTACACCTTC.

With respect to this clonotype: Sequence at one end of the junction differs from germline and may be a read error. V usage is TRBV15 and J usage is TRBJ2-7; D remains unclear. The germline V gene has CDR1 LNHNV and CDR2 YYDKDF (reference sequence). The length of the CDR3 is 14 residues. CDR3 amino acids: CASSLNGPAYKQYF. CDR3 nucleotide sequence: TGTGCCAGCAGCTTGAATGGACCAGCCTACAAGCAGTACTTC.

The rearrangement uses TRBV7-8 and TRBJ1-6; maybe TRBD1 (6 bases). V lost 8 bases and J lost 8, with 13 bases in between. Per germline, CDR1 SGHVS and CDR2 FQNEAQ. The CDR3 loop spans 13 amino acids. DNA for the CDR3: TGTGCCAGCGGCCATACAGGGCATTCACCCCTCCACTTT. Translated, it gives CASGHTGHSPLHF.

The chain has TRBV12-3 or TRBV12-4 and TRBJ2-1; weak D call: TRBD2 (6 bases). CDR3 length: 11 residues. With 3 bases removed from V and 12 bases from J, the gap between germline ends came to 9 bases. CDR3 nucleotide sequence: TGTGCCAGCAGTTTGGCGCGGGGGCAGTTCTTC. Amino acids: CASSLARGQFF.